The entry below describes one T cell receptor (beta chain). The target antigen is unknown. Trimming took off 1 base at V and 0 bases at J, with 13 bases between the two ends. There are 17 residues in the CDR3. Germline V gives CDR1 SGHTA, CDR2 FQGNSA. Regarding time point: blood 4 weeks post-SBRT, at nephrectomy. Treatment reported: 15 Gy SBRT to primary tumor, nephrectomy 4 weeks later. Nephrectomy followed 15 Gy stereotactic body radiation by 4 weeks. Clear cell pathology was present in this patient's renal cell carcinoma. This specimen belongs to a study of radiation and T cells in renal cell carcinoma. Findings of the study overall: Without pretreatment biopsies, baseline tumor clonotype presence was undetermined. From baseline, blood top tumor clonotypes peaked at 2 weeks post-radiation.

Clones were sequenced by immunoSEQ multiplex PCR, and TCRdb holds only the in-frame ones, with some missing. Of more than 120,000 clones detected, about 86% appear once; the ten largest clones hold over 15%. The material sequenced was blood, taken from a patient whose treatment included radiotherapy and nephrectomy. This TCR derives from a woman in her forties or fifties with renal cell carcinoma. The V and J genes are TRBV7-2 and TRBJ2-1, with D perhaps TRBD2 (6 bases). The CDR3, as DNA: TGTGCCAGCAGCTTAGTGGCGGGGCTAAGCTCCTACAATGAGCAGTTCTTC. This encodes CASSLVAGLSSYNEQFF.